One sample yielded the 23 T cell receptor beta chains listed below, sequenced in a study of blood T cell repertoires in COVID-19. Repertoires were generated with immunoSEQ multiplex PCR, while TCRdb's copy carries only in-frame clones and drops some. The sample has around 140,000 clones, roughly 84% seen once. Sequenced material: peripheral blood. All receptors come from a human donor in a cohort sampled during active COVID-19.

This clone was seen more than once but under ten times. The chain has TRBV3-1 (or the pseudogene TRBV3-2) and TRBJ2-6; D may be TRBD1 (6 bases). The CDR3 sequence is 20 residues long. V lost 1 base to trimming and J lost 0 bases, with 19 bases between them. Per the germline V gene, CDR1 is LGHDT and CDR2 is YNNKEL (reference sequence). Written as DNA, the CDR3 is TGTGCCAGCAGCCAAGCCATCAGGGGACCGAGGTTCTCTGGGGCCAACGTCCTGACTTTC. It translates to CASSQAIRGPRFSGANVLTF.

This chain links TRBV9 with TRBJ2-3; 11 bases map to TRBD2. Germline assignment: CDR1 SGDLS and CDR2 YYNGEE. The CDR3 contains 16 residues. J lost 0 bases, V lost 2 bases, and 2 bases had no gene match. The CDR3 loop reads CASSVTSGASTDTQYF. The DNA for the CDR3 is TGTGCCAGCAGCGTGACTAGCGGGGCTAGCACAGATACGCAGTATTTT.

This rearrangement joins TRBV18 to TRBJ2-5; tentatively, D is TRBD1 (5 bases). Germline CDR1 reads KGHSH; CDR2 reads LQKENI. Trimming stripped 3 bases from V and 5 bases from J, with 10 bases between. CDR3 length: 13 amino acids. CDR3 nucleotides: TGTGCCAGCTCACCCACAGGTCCGGAGACCCAGTACTTC. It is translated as CASSPTGPETQYF.

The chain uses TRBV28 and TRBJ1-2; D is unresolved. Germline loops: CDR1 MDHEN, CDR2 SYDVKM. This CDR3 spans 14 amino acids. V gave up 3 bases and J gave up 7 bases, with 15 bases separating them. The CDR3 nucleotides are TGTGCCAGCAGTTTTGGTACCTCCCTAGGTGGCTACACCTTC. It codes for CASSFGTSLGGYTF.

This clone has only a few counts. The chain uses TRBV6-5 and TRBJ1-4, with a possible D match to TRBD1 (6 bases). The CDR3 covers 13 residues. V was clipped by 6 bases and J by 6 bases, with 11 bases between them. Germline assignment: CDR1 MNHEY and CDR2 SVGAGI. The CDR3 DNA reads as TGTGCCAGCAGCGGCAGGGGCTATGAAAAACTGTTTTTT. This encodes CASSGRGYEKLFF.

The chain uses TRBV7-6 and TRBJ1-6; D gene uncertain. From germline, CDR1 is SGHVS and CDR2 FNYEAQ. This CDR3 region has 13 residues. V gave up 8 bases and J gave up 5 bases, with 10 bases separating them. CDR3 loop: CASRSANNSPLHF. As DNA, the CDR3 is TGTGCCAGCCGCAGTGCCAATAATTCACCCCTCCACTTT.

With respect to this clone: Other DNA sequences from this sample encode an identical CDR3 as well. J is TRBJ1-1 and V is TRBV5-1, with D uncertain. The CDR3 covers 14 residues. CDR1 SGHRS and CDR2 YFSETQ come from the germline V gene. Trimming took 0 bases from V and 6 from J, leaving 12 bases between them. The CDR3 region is CASSLVPGSPEAFF. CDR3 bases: TGCGCCAGCAGCTTGGTACCGGGATCCCCTGAAGCTTTCTTT. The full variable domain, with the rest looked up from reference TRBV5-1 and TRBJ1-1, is KAGVTQTPRYLIKTRGQQVTLSCSPISGHRSVSWYQQTPGQGLQFLFEYFSETQRNKGNFPGRFSGRQFSNSRSEMNVSTLELGDSALYLCASSLVPGSPEAFFGQGTRLTVV.

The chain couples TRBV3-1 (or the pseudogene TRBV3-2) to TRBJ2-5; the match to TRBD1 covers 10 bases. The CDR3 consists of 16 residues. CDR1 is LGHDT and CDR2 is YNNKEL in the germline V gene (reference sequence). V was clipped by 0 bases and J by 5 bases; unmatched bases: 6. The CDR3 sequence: CASSQDPTGGRETQYF. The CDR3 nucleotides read TGTGCCAGCAGCCAAGACCCGACAGGGGGCCGGGAGACCCAGTACTTC.

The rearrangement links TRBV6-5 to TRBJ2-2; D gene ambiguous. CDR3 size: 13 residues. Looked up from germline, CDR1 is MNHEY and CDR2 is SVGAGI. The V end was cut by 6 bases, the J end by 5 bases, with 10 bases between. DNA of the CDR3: TGTGCCAGCAGACCACAGAGTACCGGGGAGCTGTTTTTT. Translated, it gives CASRPQSTGELFF.

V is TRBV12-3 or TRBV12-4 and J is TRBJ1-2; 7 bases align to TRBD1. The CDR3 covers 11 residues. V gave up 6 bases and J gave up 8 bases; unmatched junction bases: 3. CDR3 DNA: TGTGCCAGCAGCGCAGGGGGAGGCTACACCTTC. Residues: CASSAGGGYTF.

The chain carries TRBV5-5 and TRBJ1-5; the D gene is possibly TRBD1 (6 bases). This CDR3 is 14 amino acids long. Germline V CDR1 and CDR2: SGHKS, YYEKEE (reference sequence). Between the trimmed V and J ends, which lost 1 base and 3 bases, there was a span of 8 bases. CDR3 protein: CASSLYRDNQPQHF. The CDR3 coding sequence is TGTGCCAGCAGCTTGTACAGGGACAATCAGCCCCAGCATTTT.

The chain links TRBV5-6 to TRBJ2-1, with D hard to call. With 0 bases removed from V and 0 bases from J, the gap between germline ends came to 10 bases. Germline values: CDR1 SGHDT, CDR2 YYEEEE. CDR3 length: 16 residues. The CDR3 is CASSLEQLSSYNEQFF. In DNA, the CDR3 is TGTGCCAGCAGCTTGGAACAGCTGAGCTCCTACAATGAGCAGTTCTTC. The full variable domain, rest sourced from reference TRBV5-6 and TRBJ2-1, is DAGVTQSPTHLIKTRGQQVTLRCSPKSGHDTVSWYQQALGQGPQFIFQYYEEEERQRGNFPDRFSGHQFPNYSSELNVNALLLGDSALYLCASSLEQLSSYNEQFFGPGTRLTVL.

CDR3 in amino acids: CASSGLGTSGSSDQETQYF. The CDR3 DNA sequence: TGTGCCAGCAGTGGACTGGGGACTAGCGGGAGTAGCGACCAAGAGACCCAGTACTTC. The chain recombines TRBV2 with TRBJ2-5; 14 bases line up with TRBD2. Losses at the gene ends were 4 bases for V and 0 bases for J; bases not matched to a gene: 10. This CDR3 is 19 amino acids long. Germline CDR1 reads SNHLY; CDR2 reads FYNNEI.

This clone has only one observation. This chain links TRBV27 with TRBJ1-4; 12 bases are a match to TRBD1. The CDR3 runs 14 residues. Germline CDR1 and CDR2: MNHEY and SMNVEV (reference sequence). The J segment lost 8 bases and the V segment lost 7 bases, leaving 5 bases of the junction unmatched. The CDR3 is CASKRDRGHEKLFF. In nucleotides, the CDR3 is TGTGCCAGCAAACGGGACAGGGGGCACGAAAAACTGTTTTTT.

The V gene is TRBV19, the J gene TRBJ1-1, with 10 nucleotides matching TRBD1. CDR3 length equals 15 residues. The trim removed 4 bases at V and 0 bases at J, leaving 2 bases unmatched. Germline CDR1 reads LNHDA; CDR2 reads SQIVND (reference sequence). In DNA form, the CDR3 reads TGTGCCAGTAGTAGGGACAGGGGAGTGAACACTGAAGCTTTCTTT. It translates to CASSRDRGVNTEAFF.

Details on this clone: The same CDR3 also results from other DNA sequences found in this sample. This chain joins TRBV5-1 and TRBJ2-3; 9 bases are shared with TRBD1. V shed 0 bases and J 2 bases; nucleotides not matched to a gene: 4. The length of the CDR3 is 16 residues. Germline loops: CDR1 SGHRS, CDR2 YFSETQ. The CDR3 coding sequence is TGCGCCAGCAGCTTGGTAGGGACAGGGCACACAGATACGCAGTATTTT. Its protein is CASSLVGTGHTDTQYF. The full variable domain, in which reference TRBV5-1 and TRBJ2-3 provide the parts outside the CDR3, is KAGVTQTPRYLIKTRGQQVTLSCSPISGHRSVSWYQQTPGQGLQFLFEYFSETQRNKGNFPGRFSGRQFSNSRSEMNVSTLELGDSALYLCASSLVGTGHTDTQYFGPGTRLTVL.

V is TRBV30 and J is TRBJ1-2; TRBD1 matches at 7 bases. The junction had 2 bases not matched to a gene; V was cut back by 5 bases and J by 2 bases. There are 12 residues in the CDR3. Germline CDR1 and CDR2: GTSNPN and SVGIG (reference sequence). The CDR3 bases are TGTGCCTGGGGGGACAGCAACTATGGCTACACCTTC. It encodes CAWGDSNYGYTF.

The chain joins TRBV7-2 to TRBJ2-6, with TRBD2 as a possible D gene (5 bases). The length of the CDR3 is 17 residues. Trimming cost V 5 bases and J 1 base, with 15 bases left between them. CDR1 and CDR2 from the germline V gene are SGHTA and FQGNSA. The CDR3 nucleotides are TGTGCCAGCAGCCCAGAGGGCATGGGGTCTGGGGCCAACGTCCTGACTTTC. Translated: CASSPEGMGSGANVLTF. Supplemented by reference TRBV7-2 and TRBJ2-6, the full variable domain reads GAGVSQSPSNKVTEKGKDVELRCDPISGHTALYWYRQSLGQGLEFLIYFQGNSAPDKSGLPSDRFSAERTGGSVSTLTIQRTQQEDSAVYLCASSPEGMGSGANVLTFGAGSRLTVL.

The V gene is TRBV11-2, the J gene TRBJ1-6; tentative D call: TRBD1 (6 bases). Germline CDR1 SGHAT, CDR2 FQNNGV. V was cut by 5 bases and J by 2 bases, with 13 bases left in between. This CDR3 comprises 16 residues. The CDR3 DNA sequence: TGTGCCAGCAGCCGTTGGGACAACACCTATAATTCACCCCTCCACTTT. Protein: CASSRWDNTYNSPLHF.

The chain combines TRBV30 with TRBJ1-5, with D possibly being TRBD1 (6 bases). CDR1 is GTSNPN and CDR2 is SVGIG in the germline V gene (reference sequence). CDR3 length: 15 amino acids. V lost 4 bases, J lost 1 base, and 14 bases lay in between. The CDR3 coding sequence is TGTGCCTGGAACCCCGGGGGGGGCAGCAATCAGCCCCAGCATTTT. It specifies CAWNPGGGSNQPQHF.

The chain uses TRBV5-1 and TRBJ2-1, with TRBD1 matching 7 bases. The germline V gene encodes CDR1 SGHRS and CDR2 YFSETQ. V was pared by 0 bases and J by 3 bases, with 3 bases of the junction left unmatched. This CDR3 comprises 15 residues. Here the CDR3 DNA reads TGCGCCAGCAGCTTGGCACAGGGGTTCTACAATGAGCAGTTCTTC. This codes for CASSLAQGFYNEQFF. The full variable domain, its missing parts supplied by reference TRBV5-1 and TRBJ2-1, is KAGVTQTPRYLIKTRGQQVTLSCSPISGHRSVSWYQQTPGQGLQFLFEYFSETQRNKGNFPGRFSGRQFSNSRSEMNVSTLELGDSALYLCASSLAQGFYNEQFFGPGTRLTVL.

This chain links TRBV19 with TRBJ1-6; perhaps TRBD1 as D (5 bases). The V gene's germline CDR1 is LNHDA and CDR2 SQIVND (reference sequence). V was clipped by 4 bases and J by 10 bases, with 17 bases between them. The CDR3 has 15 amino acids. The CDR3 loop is CASSTLGGSGSPLHF. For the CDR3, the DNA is TGTGCCAGTAGTACCTTGGGGGGATCGGGATCACCCCTCCACTTT.

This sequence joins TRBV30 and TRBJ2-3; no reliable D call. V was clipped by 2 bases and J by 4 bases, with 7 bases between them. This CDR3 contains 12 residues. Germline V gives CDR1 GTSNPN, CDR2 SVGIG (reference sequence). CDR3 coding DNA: TGTGCCTGGAGTACGTCGGCAGATACGCAGTATTTT. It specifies CAWSTSADTQYF. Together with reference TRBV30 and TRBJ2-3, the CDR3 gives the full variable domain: SQTIHQWPATLVQPVGSPLSLECTVEGTSNPNLYWYRQAAGRGLQLLFYSVGIGQISSEVPQNLSASRPQDRQFILSSKKLLLSDSGFYLCAWSTSADTQYFGPGTRLTVL.